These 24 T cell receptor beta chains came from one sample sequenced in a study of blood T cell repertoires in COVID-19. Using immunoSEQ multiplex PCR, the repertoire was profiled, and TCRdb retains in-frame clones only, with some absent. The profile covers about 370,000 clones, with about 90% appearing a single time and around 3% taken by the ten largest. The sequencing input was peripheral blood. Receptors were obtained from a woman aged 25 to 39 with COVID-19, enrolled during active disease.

The CDR3 DNA follows: TGCGCCAGCAGTGATTTTGCGGGGGGTTCAGATACGCAGTATTTT. Amino acids: CASSDFAGGSDTQYF. The chain employs TRBV10-1 and TRBJ2-3; the match to TRBD2 covers 8 bases. J gave up 4 bases and V 3 bases, and 6 bases lay outside the gene matches. CDR3 size: 15 residues. The germline gives CDR1 WNHNN, CDR2 SYGVQD (reference sequence).

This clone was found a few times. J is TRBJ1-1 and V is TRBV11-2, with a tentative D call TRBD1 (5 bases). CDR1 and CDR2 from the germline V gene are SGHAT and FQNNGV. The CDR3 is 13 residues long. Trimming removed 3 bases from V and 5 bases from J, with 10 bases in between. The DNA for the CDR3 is TGTGCCAGCAGCTTCGTAAGGACAACTGAAGCTTTCTTT. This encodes CASSFVRTTEAFF.

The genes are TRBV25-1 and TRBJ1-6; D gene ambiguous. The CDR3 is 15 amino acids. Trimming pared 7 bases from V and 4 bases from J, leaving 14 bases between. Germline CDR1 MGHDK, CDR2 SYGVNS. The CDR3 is CASKTGVSYNSPLHF. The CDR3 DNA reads TGTGCCAGCAAAACGGGAGTATCATATAATTCACCCCTCCACTTT.

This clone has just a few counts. CDR3 in amino acids: CASVGQGAREQYF. The CDR3 DNA sequence: TGTGCCAGTGTCGGGCAGGGGGCGAGGGAGCAGTACTTC. V and J are TRBV2 and TRBJ2-7; 8 positions match TRBD1. The CDR3 contains 13 residues. Trimming removed 9 bases from V and 7 bases from J; junction bases left unmatched: 11. From germline, CDR1 is SNHLY and CDR2 FYNNEI.

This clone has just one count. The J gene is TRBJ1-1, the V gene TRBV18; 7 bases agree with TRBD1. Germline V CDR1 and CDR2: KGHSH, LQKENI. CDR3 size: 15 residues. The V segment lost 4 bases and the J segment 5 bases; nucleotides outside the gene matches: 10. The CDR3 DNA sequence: TGTGCCAGCTCACTAAGACAGGGCGGTGGGACTGAAGCTTTCTTT. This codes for CASSLRQGGGTEAFF.

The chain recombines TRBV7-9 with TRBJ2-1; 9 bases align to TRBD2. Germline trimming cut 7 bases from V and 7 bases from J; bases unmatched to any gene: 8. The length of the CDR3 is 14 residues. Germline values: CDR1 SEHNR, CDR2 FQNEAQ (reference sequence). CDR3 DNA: TGTGCCAGCAAATTAGCGGGAGTCAGAAATGAGCAGTTCTTC. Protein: CASKLAGVRNEQFF.

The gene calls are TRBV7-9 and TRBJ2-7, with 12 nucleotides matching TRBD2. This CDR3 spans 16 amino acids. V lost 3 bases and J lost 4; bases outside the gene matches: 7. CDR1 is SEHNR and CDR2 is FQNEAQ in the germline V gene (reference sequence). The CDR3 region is CASSFRASGGAYEQYF. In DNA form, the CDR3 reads TGTGCCAGCAGCTTCCGGGCTAGCGGGGGGGCGTACGAGCAGTACTTC. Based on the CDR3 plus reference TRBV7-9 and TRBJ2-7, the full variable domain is DTGVSQNPRHKITKRGQNVTFRCDPISEHNRLYWYRQTLGQGPEFLTYFQNEAQLEKSRLLSDRFSAERPKGSFSTLEIQRTEQGDSAMYLCASSFRASGGAYEQYFGPGTRLTVT.

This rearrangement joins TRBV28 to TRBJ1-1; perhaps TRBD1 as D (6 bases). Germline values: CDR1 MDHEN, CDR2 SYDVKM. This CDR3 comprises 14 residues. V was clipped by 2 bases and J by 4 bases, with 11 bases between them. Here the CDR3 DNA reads TGTGCCAGCAGTTTAGGGGGCTTCGGCACTGAAGCTTTCTTT. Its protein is CASSLGGFGTEAFF.

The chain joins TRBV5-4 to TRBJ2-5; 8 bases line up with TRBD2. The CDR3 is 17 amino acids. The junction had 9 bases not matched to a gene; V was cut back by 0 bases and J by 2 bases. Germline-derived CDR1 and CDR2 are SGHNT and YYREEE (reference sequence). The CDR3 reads CASSLELAGGRQETQYF. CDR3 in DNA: TGTGCCAGCAGCTTGGAGCTGGCGGGGGGCCGGCAAGAGACCCAGTACTTC.

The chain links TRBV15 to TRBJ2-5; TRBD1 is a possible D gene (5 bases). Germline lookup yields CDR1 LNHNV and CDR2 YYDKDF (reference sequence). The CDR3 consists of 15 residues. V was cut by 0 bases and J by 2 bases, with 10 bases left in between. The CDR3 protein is CATSRDQGEQETQYF. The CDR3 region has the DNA TGTGCCACCAGCAGAGATCAAGGGGAACAAGAGACCCAGTACTTC.

The CDR3 spells CSVGDYSGNTIYF. The CDR3 nucleotides are TGCAGCGTGGGAGACTACTCTGGAAACACCATATATTTT. The chain is built from TRBV29-1 and TRBJ1-3, with D unclear. CDR3 length equals 13 residues. Trimming pared 6 bases from V and 0 bases from J, leaving 9 bases between. Germline V gives CDR1 SQVTM, CDR2 ANQGSEA.

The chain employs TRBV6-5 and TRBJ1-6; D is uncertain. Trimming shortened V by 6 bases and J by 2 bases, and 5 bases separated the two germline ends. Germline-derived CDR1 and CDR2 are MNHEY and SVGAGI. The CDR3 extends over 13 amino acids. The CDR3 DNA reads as TGTGCCAGCAGCAACACCTATAATTCACCCCTCCACTTT. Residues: CASSNTYNSPLHF.

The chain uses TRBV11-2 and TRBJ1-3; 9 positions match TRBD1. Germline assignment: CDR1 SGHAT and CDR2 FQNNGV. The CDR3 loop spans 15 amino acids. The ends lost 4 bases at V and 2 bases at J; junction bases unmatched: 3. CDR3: CASSWRQGAGNTIYF. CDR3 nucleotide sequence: TGTGCCAGCAGCTGGCGACAGGGGGCTGGAAACACCATATATTTT.

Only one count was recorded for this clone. CDR3 in DNA: TGTGCCAGCAGTAGGGGATGGGGGACAGAAGGGACTTACGAGCAGTACTTC. This gives the protein CASSRGWGTEGTYEQYF. The chain combines TRBV25-1 with TRBJ2-7; TRBD1 might be the D (7 bases). V lost 5 bases to trimming and J lost 4 bases, with 24 bases between them. This CDR3 contains 17 residues. Germline V gene lookup returns CDR1 MGHDK and CDR2 SYGVNS.

The CDR3: CATSDLPSGIQDTQYF. The DNA of the CDR3 is TGTGCCACCAGTGATTTGCCCAGCGGGATACAGGATACGCAGTATTTT. This chain uses TRBV24-1 with TRBJ2-3; 7 bases align to TRBD2. CDR3 length equals 16 residues. The J segment lost 6 bases and the V segment lost 0 bases, leaving 8 bases of the junction unmatched. CDR1 is KGHDR, CDR2 SFDVKD, per germline.

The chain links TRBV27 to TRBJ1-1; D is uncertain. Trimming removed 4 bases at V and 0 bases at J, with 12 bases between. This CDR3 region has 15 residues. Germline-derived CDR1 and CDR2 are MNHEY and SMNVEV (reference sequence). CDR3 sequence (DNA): TGTGCCAGCAGTTCATCCCCAGACTTGAACACTGAAGCTTTCTTT. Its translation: CASSSSPDLNTEAFF.

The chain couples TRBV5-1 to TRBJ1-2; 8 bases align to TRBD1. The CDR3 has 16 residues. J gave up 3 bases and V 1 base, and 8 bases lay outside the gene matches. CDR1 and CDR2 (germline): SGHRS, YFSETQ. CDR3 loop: CASSLPAGGADYGYTF. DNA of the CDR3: TGCGCCAGCAGCTTGCCAGCAGGGGGCGCTGACTATGGCTACACCTTC.

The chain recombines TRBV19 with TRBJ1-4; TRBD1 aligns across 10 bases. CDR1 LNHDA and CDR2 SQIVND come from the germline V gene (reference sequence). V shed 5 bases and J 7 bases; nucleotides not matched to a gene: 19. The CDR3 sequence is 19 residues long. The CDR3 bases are TGTGCCAGTAGTGCACCCGGGACAGGGGTCGGGTTCGCAGGTGAAAAACTGTTTTTT. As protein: CASSAPGTGVGFAGEKLFF.

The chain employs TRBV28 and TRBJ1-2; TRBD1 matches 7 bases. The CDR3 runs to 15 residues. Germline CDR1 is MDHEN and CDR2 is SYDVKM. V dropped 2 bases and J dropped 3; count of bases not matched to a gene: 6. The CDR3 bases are TGTGCCAGCAGTTTAACCGGGCAGGGGGACTATGGCTACACCTTC. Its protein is CASSLTGQGDYGYTF.

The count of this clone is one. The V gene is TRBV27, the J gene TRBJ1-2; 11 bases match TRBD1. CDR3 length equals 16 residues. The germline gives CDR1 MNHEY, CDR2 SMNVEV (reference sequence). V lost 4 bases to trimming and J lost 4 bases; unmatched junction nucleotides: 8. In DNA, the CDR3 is TGTGCCAGCAGTTCCGGACAGGGGGCGTTGGGCTATGGCTACACCTTC. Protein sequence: CASSSGQGALGYGYTF.

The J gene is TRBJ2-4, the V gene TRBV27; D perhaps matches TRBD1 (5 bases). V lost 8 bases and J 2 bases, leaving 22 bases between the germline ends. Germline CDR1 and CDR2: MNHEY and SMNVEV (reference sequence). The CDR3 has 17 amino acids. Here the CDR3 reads CASWSGKGMLSKNIQYF. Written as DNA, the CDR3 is TGTGCCAGCTGGTCAGGGAAGGGTATGTTATCCAAAAACATTCAGTACTTC.

In DNA form, the CDR3 reads TGTGCCAGCAGCTGGAAATCCCTAGGACTAGCGGGAGGGCATGAGCAGTTCTTC. Residues: CASSWKSLGLAGGHEQFF. V and J are TRBV7-8 and TRBJ2-1; 15 bases are shared with TRBD2. J was trimmed by 8 bases and V by 4 bases; bases with no gene match: 12. This CDR3 spans 18 amino acids. CDR1 is SGHVS, CDR2 FQNEAQ, per germline.

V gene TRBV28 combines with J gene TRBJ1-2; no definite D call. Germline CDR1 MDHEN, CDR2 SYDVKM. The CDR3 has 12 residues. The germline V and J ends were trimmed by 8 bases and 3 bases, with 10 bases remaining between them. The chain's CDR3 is CASSEGDYGYTF. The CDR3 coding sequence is TGTGCCAGCTCGGAGGGAGACTATGGCTACACCTTC.

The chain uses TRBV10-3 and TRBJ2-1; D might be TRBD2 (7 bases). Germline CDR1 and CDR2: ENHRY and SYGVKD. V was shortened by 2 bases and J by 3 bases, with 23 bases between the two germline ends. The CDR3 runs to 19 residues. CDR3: CAISEATGLGGRFYNEQFF. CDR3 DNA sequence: TGTGCCATCAGTGAGGCAACGGGTCTCGGGGGGCGTTTCTACAATGAGCAGTTCTTC.